This TCR beta chain comes out of a study of blood T cell repertoires in COVID-19. Looking at the study overall: Donors in the United States, Italy and Spain gave samples during acute or convalescent COVID-19.

V lost 0 bases and J 1 base, leaving 9 bases between the germline ends. This CDR3 has 15 amino acids. The V gene's germline CDR1 is SGHRS and CDR2 YFSETQ. In the authors' methods: Quantification of nucleated cells was approximated via reference gene primer amplification. Some clones are missing from TCRdb's copy, which holds only in-frame ones; the method was immunoSEQ multiplex PCR. V, J and clone size are those of that table, while D and trimming were read from the DNA. The table shows approximately 130,000 clones, with more than 75% occurring only once. The receptor was isolated from a human donor in a cohort sampled during active COVID-19. Sequencing was done on a sample of peripheral blood. The chain has TRBV5-1 and TRBJ2-3; a weak D match, TRBD1 (6 bases). In DNA form, the CDR3 reads TGCGCCAGCAGCTTGGAACAGGGTGGCACAGATACGCAGTATTTT. It yields the protein CASSLEQGGTDTQYF.